This passage covers 25 T cell receptor beta chains from one sample sequenced in a study of blood T cell repertoires in COVID-19. Here immunoSEQ multiplex PCR was the method, and the copy in TCRdb shows in-frame clones only, minus some. The sample has some 330,000 clones; roughly 80% are singletons. The sequencing input was PBMCs or T cells enriched from blood (not recorded which). The receptors stem from a woman aged 50 to 60 who had recovered from COVID-19.

The chain couples TRBV11-2 to TRBJ2-2; 12 nucleotides match TRBD2. Germline V gene sequence: CDR1 SGHAT, CDR2 FQNNGV. The CDR3 runs 17 residues. Trimming at V came to 1 base and at J to 4 bases, leaving 4 bases not matched to a gene. CDR3 sequence reads: CASSLGGGLAGTGELFF. CDR3 nucleotide sequence: TGTGCCAGCAGCTTAGGGGGGGGACTAGCGGGCACCGGGGAGCTGTTTTTT.

The rearrangement links TRBV19 to TRBJ1-6; 7 nucleotides agree with TRBD1. From germline, CDR1 is LNHDA and CDR2 SQIVND (reference sequence). This CDR3 region has 14 residues. The ends lost 5 bases at V and 7 bases at J; junction bases unmatched: 5. CDR3 in amino acids: CASSSQGVNSPLHF. DNA of the CDR3: TGTGCCAGTAGTTCGCAGGGGGTCAATTCACCCCTCCACTTT.

There are a few counts of this clone. Other DNA sequences in this specimen translate into the identical CDR3. The gene calls are TRBV30 and TRBJ1-4; D not certain. Deletions cut 1 base from V and 7 bases from J, with 7 bases between. This CDR3 comprises 12 residues. CDR1 GTSNPN and CDR2 SVGIG come from the germline V gene (reference sequence). CDR3 amino acids: CAWSGEGEKLFF. As DNA, the CDR3 is TGTGCCTGGAGTGGAGAGGGTGAAAAACTGTTTTTT.

V gene TRBV9 combines with J gene TRBJ1-4; no reliable D call. Germline CDR1 is SGDLS and CDR2 is YYNGEE. V lost 0 bases and J 3 bases, leaving 9 bases between the germline ends. The CDR3 is 15 amino acids. DNA of the CDR3: TGTGCCAGCAGCGTAGGGCCTGAGGCTAATGAAAAACTGTTTTTT. Amino acid sequence: CASSVGPEANEKLFF.

This chain links TRBV20-1 with TRBJ1-5; D call uncertain. Trimming pared 5 bases from V and 9 bases from J, leaving 8 bases between. From germline, CDR1 is DFQATT and CDR2 SNEGSKA (reference sequence). The CDR3 runs 10 residues. CDR3 in amino acids: CSAAYGPQHF. In DNA, the CDR3 is TGCAGTGCTGCCTACGGGCCCCAGCATTTT.

Only a few counts were recorded for this clone. The rearrangement joins TRBV13 to TRBJ2-2, with D possibly matching TRBD1 (6 bases). Germline V lookup: CDR1 PRHDT, CDR2 FYEKMQ (reference sequence). V shed 8 bases and J shed 5 bases, with 15 bases lying between them. The CDR3 consists of 14 residues. CDR3 protein: CASRLGQQTGELFF. The CDR3 region has the DNA TGTGCCAGCCGACTTGGACAGCAAACCGGGGAGCTGTTTTTT. Complete variable domain (other parts from reference TRBV13 and TRBJ2-2): AAGVIQSPRHLIKEKRETATLKCYPIPRHDTVYWYQQGPGQDPQFLISFYEKMQSDKGSIPDRFSAQQFSDYHSELNMSSLELGDSALYFCASRLGQQTGELFFGEGSRLTVL.

The rearrangement links TRBV5-1 to TRBJ2-1, with D possibly being TRBD1 (6 bases). The V and J ends lost 2 bases and 5 bases respectively, with 17 bases between them. Germline V gene data show CDR1 as SGHRS and CDR2 as YFSETQ. The CDR3 sequence is 16 residues long. Here the CDR3 reads CASSFSGGAGNNEQFF. Here the CDR3 DNA reads TGCGCCAGCAGCTTTTCTGGGGGCGCTGGAAACAATGAGCAGTTCTTC.

This chain joins TRBV7-9 and TRBJ2-7; D possibly corresponds to TRBD1 (6 bases). CDR1 is SEHNR and CDR2 is FQNEAQ in the germline V gene (reference sequence). The CDR3 length is 16 residues. Trimming shortened V by 4 bases and J by 2 bases, and 18 bases separated the two germline ends. The CDR3 spells CASSSRTIQGTYEQYF. For the CDR3, the DNA is TGTGCCAGCAGCTCCCGTACGATACAGGGTACCTACGAGCAGTACTTC.

The rearrangement joins TRBV6-4 to TRBJ1-2, with 7 nucleotides matching TRBD1. Trimming took 6 bases from V and 4 from J; bases not matched to a gene: 5. Germline CDR1 and CDR2: MRHNA and SNTAGT. This CDR3 has 13 amino acids. CDR3 in amino acids: CASSPQGGYGYTF. The CDR3 coding sequence is TGTGCCAGCAGCCCCCAGGGGGGCTATGGCTACACCTTC.

J is TRBJ2-3 and V is TRBV3-1 (or the pseudogene TRBV3-2), with 7 positions matching TRBD1. Germline-derived CDR1 and CDR2 are LGHDT and YNNKEL (reference sequence). V shed 2 bases, J shed 2 bases, and the junction held 4 bases outside the gene matches. The CDR3 has 15 amino acids. The CDR3 DNA follows: TGTGCCAGCAGCCAAACGGGACAGACCACAGATACGCAGTATTTT. Residues: CASSQTGQTTDTQYF.

The chain links TRBV5-1 to TRBJ1-1, with a weak D call TRBD1 (5 bases). In germline, CDR1 is SGHRS, CDR2 YFSETQ. This CDR3 has 15 residues. Deletions cut 2 bases from V and 4 bases from J, with 15 bases between. CDR3 in DNA: TGCGCCAGCAGCTTCTCAGGGTTGTCCGCCACTGAAGCTTTCTTT. Protein: CASSFSGLSATEAFF. Full variable domain (remainder filled in from reference TRBV5-1 and TRBJ1-1): KAGVTQTPRYLIKTRGQQVTLSCSPISGHRSVSWYQQTPGQGLQFLFEYFSETQRNKGNFPGRFSGRQFSNSRSEMNVSTLELGDSALYLCASSFSGLSATEAFFGQGTRLTVV.

The chain joins TRBV27 to TRBJ2-7, with TRBD1 matching over 9 bases. The CDR3 extends over 14 amino acids. The V and J ends lost 4 bases and 3 bases, in that order; junction bases with no gene match: 4. CDR1 is MNHEY and CDR2 is SMNVEV in the germline V gene (reference sequence). CDR3 sequence (DNA): TGTGCCAGCAGTTCTGGGACAGGGATCTACGAGCAGTACTTC. Its protein is CASSSGTGIYEQYF.

The chain uses TRBV5-4 and TRBJ2-3; TRBD2 matches 10 bases. CDR1 and CDR2 from the germline V gene are SGHNT and YYREEE (reference sequence). J gave up 4 bases and V 1 base, and 3 bases lay outside the gene matches. The CDR3 runs to 15 residues. The CDR3 region has the DNA TGTGCCAGCAGCTTGTCCCTAGCGGGAGCAGATACGCAGTATTTT. Amino acid sequence: CASSLSLAGADTQYF.

V is TRBV7-9 and J is TRBJ2-5; a weak D match, TRBD2 (6 bases). V lost 3 bases to trimming and J lost 3 bases, with 11 bases between them. This CDR3 has 14 amino acids. Germline lookup yields CDR1 SEHNR and CDR2 FQNEAQ (reference sequence). CDR3 bases: TGTGCCAGCAGCTTCGTCGGGGGAGAAGAGACCCAGTACTTC. Protein product: CASSFVGGEETQYF.

The genes are TRBV5-5 and TRBJ1-1, with D perhaps TRBD1 (6 bases). The CDR3 length is 14 residues. Germline lookup yields CDR1 SGHKS and CDR2 YYEKEE (reference sequence). V was pared by 4 bases and J by 10 bases, with 20 bases between. CDR3 in DNA: TGTGCCAGCAGCCCCCGGGGGGCTGCCGGAGGAGCTTTCTTT. It encodes CASSPRGAAGGAFF. Complete variable domain (other parts from reference TRBV5-5 and TRBJ1-1): DAGVTQSPTHLIKTRGQQVTLRCSPISGHKSVSWYQQVLGQGPQFIFQYYEKEERGRGNFPDRFSARQFPNYSSELNVNALLLGDSALYLCASSPRGAAGGAFFGQGTRLTVV.

The V gene is TRBV7-9, the J gene TRBJ1-5, with a tentative D call TRBD1 (5 bases). The CDR3 totals 14 residues. From germline, CDR1 is SEHNR and CDR2 FQNEAQ (reference sequence). Trimming removed 5 bases at V and 2 bases at J, with 10 bases between. The CDR3 DNA is TGTGCCAGCAGCAAATCGACAGGCAATCAGCCCCAGCATTTT. This gives the protein CASSKSTGNQPQHF.

The chain is built from TRBV20-1 and TRBJ2-7, with a weak D call TRBD2 (7 bases). V dropped 8 bases and J dropped 5 bases, with 13 bases sitting between them. The V gene's germline CDR1 is DFQATT and CDR2 SNEGSKA (reference sequence). The length of the CDR3 is 11 residues. In nucleotides, the CDR3 is TGCAGTACGAGGGGGGGGCACGAGCAGTACTTC. Its translation is CSTRGGHEQYF.

The chain links TRBV5-1 to TRBJ1-1; D is possibly TRBD1 (6 bases). V shed 4 bases and J shed 0 bases, with 13 bases lying between them. The germline gives CDR1 SGHRS, CDR2 YFSETQ. This CDR3 has 15 amino acids. The CDR3 here is CASSKTGAMNTEAFF. In DNA form, the CDR3 reads TGCGCCAGCAGCAAGACAGGTGCCATGAACACTGAAGCTTTCTTT.

This clone occurred a few times. The CDR3 DNA follows: TGTGCCAGCAGTGGACAGGGGGCGCGGTATAGCAATCAGCCCCAGCATTTT. This codes for CASSGQGARYSNQPQHF. The rearrangement links TRBV2 to TRBJ1-5, with 10 bases lining up with TRBD1. Germline CDR1 is SNHLY and CDR2 is FYNNEI. The CDR3 consists of 17 residues. V lost 4 bases and J lost 0; bases outside the gene matches: 6.

This chain connects TRBV6-5 to TRBJ1-5; 7 positions agree with TRBD1. The J segment lost 4 bases and the V segment lost 6 bases, leaving 6 bases of the junction unmatched. CDR3 length: 14 amino acids. The germline CDR1 and CDR2 sequences are MNHEY and SVGAGI. The CDR3 nucleotides read TGTGCCAGCAGCCTCGGGACAGATAATCAGCCCCAGCATTTT. It yields the protein CASSLGTDNQPQHF.

The chain recombines TRBV11-1 with TRBJ1-1, with 8 bases fitting TRBD1. Trimming cost V 5 bases and J 6 bases; bases outside gene matches: 14. Germline CDR1 SGHAT, CDR2 FQDESV (reference sequence). This CDR3 comprises 16 residues. CDR3 residues: CASSHDPGQGIAEAFF. The CDR3 DNA reads as TGTGCCAGCAGCCACGACCCCGGACAGGGCATCGCTGAAGCTTTCTTT. Variable domain in full (rest from reference TRBV11-1 and TRBJ1-1): EAEVAQSPRYKITEKSQAVAFWCDPISGHATLYWYRQILGQGPELLVQFQDESVVDDSQLPKDRFSAERLKGVDSTLKIQPAELGDSAMYLCASSHDPGQGIAEAFFGQGTRLTVV.

The chain links TRBV7-8 to TRBJ2-5; tentative D call: TRBD1 (6 bases). Looked up from germline, CDR1 is SGHVS and CDR2 is FQNEAQ. V lost 5 bases and J 2 bases, leaving 12 bases between the germline ends. There are 14 residues in the CDR3. This CDR3 reads CASSQGHLQETQYF. In nucleotides, the CDR3 is TGTGCCAGCAGCCAGGGACACTTACAAGAGACCCAGTACTTC.

The rearrangement links TRBV2 to TRBJ2-1; TRBD2 aligns across 12 bases. In germline, CDR1 is SNHLY, CDR2 FYNNEI. Unmatched junction bases numbered 11, after V lost 5 bases and J lost 3 bases. The CDR3 runs 18 residues. The CDR3 DNA reads as TGTGCCAGCAGTTCGGTACTAGCGGGGGGAGGGATCTACAATGAGCAGTTCTTC. Protein sequence: CASSSVLAGGGIYNEQFF.

This sequence joins TRBV2 and TRBJ1-2; D might be TRBD1 (5 bases). Germline V gives CDR1 SNHLY, CDR2 FYNNEI. Trimming left V 3 bases short and J 2 bases short, with 10 bases between. This CDR3 has 14 amino acids. This chain's CDR3 is CASSDDRHNYGYTF. The CDR3 region has the DNA TGTGCCAGCAGTGACGACAGACACAACTATGGCTACACCTTC.

Only one count was recorded for this clone. This chain uses TRBV29-1 with TRBJ1-2; TRBD1 might be the D (6 bases). CDR1 is SQVTM, CDR2 ANQGSEA, per germline. This CDR3 has 14 residues. V lost 3 bases and J lost 4, with 15 bases in between. The CDR3 spells CSVDEAGDVYGYTF. CDR3 coding DNA: TGCAGCGTTGACGAGGCAGGGGATGTCTATGGCTACACCTTC. Filled out from reference TRBV29-1 and TRBJ1-2, the complete variable domain reads SAVISQKPSRDICQRGTSLTIQCQVDSQVTMMFWYRQQPGQSLTLIATANQGSEATYESGFVIDKFPISRPNLTFSTLTVSNMSPEDSSIYLCSVDEAGDVYGYTFGSGTRLTVV.